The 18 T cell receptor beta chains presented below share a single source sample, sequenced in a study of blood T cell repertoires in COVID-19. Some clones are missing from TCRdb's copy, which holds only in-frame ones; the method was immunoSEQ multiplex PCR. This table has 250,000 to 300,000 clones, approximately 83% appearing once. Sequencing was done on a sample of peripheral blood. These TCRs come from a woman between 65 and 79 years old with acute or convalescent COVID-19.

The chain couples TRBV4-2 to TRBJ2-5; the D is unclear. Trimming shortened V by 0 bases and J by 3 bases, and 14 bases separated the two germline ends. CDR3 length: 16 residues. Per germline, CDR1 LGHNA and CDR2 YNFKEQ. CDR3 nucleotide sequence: TGTGCCAGCAGCCAAGAAAGTCGAACAGCTGAAGAGACCCAGTACTTC. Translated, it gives CASSQESRTAEETQYF.

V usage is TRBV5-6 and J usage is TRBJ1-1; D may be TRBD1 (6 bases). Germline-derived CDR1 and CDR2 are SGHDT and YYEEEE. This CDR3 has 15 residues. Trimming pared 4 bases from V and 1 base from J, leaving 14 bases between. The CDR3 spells CASSELGGENTEAFF. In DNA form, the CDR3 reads TGTGCCAGCAGCGAACTTGGGGGCGAGAACACTGAAGCTTTCTTT. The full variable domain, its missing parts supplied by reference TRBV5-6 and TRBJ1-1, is DAGVTQSPTHLIKTRGQQVTLRCSPKSGHDTVSWYQQALGQGPQFIFQYYEEEERQRGNFPDRFSGHQFPNYSSELNVNALLLGDSALYLCASSELGGENTEAFFGQGTRLTVV.

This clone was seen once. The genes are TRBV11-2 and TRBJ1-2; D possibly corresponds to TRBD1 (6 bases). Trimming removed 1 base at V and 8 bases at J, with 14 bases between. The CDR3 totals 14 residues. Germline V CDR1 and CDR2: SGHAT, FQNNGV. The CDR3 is CASSLGPQGMGYTF. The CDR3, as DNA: TGTGCCAGCAGCTTAGGACCACAGGGAATGGGCTACACCTTC.

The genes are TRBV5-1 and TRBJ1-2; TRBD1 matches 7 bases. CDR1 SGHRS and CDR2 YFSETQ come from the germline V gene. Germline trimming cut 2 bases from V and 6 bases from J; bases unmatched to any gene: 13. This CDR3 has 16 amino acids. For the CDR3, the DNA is TGCGCCAGCAGCTTCCAGGGGGAGGTCGAAGGGGATGGCTACACCTTC. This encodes CASSFQGEVEGDGYTF.

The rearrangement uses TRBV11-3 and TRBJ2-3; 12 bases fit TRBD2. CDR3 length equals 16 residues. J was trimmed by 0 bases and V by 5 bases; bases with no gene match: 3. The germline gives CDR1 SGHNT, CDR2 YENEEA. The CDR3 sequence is CASSAGTSGSTDTQYF. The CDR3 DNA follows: TGTGCCAGCAGCGCTGGGACTAGCGGGAGCACAGATACGCAGTATTTT.

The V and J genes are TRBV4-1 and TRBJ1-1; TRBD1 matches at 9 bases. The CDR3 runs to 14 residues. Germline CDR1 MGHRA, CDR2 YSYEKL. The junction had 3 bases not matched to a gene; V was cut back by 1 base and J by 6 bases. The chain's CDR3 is CASSQGYRGPEAFF. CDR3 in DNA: TGCGCCAGCAGCCAAGGTTACAGGGGGCCTGAAGCTTTCTTT.

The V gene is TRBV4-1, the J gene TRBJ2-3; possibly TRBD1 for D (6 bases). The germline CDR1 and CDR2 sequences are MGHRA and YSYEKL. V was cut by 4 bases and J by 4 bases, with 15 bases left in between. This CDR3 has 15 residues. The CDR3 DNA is TGCGCCAGCAGCCGGGTAGGACAGAGCCCAGATACGCAGTATTTT. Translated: CASSRVGQSPDTQYF.

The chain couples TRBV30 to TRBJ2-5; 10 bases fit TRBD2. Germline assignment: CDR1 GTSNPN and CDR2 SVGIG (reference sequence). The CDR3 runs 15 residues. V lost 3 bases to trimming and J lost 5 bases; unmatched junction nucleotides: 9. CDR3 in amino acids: CAWRSGGAIPETQYF. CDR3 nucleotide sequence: TGTGCCTGGAGGAGCGGGGGGGCGATACCCGAGACCCAGTACTTC.

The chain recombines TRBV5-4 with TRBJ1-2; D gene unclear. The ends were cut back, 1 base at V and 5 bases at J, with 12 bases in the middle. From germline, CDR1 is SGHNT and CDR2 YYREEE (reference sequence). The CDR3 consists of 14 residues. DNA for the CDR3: TGTGCCAGCAGCTTGAGCGGGAATTATTATGGCTACACCTTC. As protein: CASSLSGNYYGYTF.

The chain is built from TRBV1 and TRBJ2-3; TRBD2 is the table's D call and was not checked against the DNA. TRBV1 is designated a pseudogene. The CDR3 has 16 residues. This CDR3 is CTSSPLTSRRTDTQYF. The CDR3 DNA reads TGCACCAGCAGCCCCCTGACTAGCCGCCGAACGGATACGCAGTATTTT.

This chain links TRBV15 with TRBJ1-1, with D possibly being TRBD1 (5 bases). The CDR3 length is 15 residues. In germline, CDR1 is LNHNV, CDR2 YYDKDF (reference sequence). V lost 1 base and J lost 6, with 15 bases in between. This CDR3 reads CATSRAGRLGAEAFF. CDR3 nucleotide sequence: TGTGCCACCAGCAGAGCAGGGAGGTTAGGGGCTGAAGCTTTCTTT.

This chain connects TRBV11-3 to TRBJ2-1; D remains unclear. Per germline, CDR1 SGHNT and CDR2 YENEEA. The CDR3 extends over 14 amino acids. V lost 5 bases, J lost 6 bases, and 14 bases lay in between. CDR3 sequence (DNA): TGTGCCAGCAGCCCACAGACACCCCCCAATGAGCAGTTCTTC. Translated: CASSPQTPPNEQFF.

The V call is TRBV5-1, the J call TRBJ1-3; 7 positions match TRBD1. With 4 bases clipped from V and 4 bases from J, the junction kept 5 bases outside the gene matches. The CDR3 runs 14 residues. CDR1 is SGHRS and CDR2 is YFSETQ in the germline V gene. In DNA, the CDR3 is TGCGCCAGCAGCCCGACAGGGAACGGAAACACCATATATTTT. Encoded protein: CASSPTGNGNTIYF.

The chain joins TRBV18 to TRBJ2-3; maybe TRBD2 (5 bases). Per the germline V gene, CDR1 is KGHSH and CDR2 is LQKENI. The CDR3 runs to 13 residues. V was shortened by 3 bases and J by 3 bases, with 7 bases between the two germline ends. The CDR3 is CASSPKRTDTQYF. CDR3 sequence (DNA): TGTGCCAGCTCACCGAAGCGGACAGATACGCAGTATTTT.

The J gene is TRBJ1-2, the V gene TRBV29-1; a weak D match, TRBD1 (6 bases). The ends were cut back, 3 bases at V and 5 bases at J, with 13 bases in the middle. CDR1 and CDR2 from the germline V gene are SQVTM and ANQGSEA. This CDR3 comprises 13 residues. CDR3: CSVEVGGGYGYTF. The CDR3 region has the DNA TGCAGCGTTGAGGTTGGGGGCGGGTATGGCTACACCTTC.

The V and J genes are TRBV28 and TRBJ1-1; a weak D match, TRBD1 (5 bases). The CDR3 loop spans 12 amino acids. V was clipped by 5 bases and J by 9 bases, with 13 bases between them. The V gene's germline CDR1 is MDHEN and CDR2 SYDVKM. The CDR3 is CASSPRQIKAFF. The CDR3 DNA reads TGTGCCAGCAGTCCCCGACAGATCAAAGCTTTCTTT.

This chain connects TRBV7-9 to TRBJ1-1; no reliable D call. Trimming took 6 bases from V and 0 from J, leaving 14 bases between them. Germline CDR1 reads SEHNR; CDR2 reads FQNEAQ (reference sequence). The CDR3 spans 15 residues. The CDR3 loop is CASSSGGKMNTEAFF. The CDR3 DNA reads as TGTGCCAGCAGTTCCGGAGGGAAAATGAACACTGAAGCTTTCTTT.

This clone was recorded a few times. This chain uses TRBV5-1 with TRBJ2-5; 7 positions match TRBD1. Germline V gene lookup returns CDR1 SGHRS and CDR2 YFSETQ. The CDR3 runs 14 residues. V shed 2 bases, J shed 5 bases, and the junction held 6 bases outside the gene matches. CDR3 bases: TGCGCCAGCAGCTTACAGGGGTCGGGTGAGACCCAGTACTTC. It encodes CASSLQGSGETQYF.